A single sample gave rise to the 26 T cell receptor beta chains below, sequenced in a study of cytomegalovirus exposure and HLA in healthy donors. Primers: 60 Vbeta forward and 13 Jbeta reverse. Libraries were prepared by immunoSEQ multiplex PCR; TCRdb keeps only in-frame clonotypes and omits some of them. This sample yields approximately 180,000 clones, of which 81% are seen a single time; roughly 5% belongs to the top ten. Sequencing was carried out using PBMCs. These receptors all come from a woman under 30 in good health and CMV-seropositive.

The rearrangement links TRBV7-2 to TRBJ2-7, with 7 bases identical to TRBD1. CDR1 is SGHTA and CDR2 is FQGNSA in the germline V gene. V lost 1 base to trimming and J lost 3 bases; unmatched junction nucleotides: 6. CDR3 length: 15 amino acids. CDR3 bases: TGTGCCAGCAGCTTAGAGAGACAGGGAATCTACGAGCAGTACTTC. This sequence encodes CASSLERQGIYEQYF.

The count of this clone is one. The V and J genes are TRBV2 and TRBJ2-7, with D perhaps matching TRBD2 (7 bases). The CDR3 is 13 residues long. Germline V gene lookup returns CDR1 SNHLY and CDR2 FYNNEI. The ends were cut back, 7 bases at V and 4 bases at J, with 14 bases in the middle. For the CDR3, the DNA is TGTGCCAGCACGGCGGGGGCGGCTTACGAGCAGTACTTC. Protein product: CASTAGAAYEQYF.

This chain uses TRBV7-9 with TRBJ1-1, with D hard to call. V was cut by 1 base and J by 1 base, with 7 bases left in between. The CDR3 spans 14 residues. CDR1 SEHNR and CDR2 FQNEAQ come from the germline V gene (reference sequence). The CDR3 DNA reads TGTGCCAGCAGCTTAGGATCGGGGAACACTGAAGCTTTCTTT. This gives the protein CASSLGSGNTEAFF. The full variable domain, with the rest looked up from reference TRBV7-9 and TRBJ1-1, is DTGVSQNPRHKITKRGQNVTFRCDPISEHNRLYWYRQTLGQGPEFLTYFQNEAQLEKSRLLSDRFSAERPKGSFSTLEIQRTEQGDSAMYLCASSLGSGNTEAFFGQGTRLTVV.

The V call is TRBV2, the J call TRBJ2-3; 13 nucleotides agree with TRBD2. The CDR3 has 18 amino acids. With V trimmed by 5 bases and J by 4 bases, 12 bases remained unmatched. Germline V lookup: CDR1 SNHLY, CDR2 FYNNEI. CDR3 residues: CASSPDALAGGRADTQYF. The CDR3 DNA is TGTGCCAGCAGTCCAGATGCACTAGCGGGGGGGAGGGCAGATACGCAGTATTTT. The full variable domain, its missing parts supplied by reference TRBV2 and TRBJ2-3, is EPEVTQTPSHQVTQMGQEVILRCVPISNHLYFYWYRQILGQKVEFLVSFYNNEISEKSEIFDDQFSVERPDGSNFTLKIRSTKLEDSAMYFCASSPDALAGGRADTQYFGPGTRLTVL.

The V call is TRBV4-3, the J call TRBJ2-7; maybe TRBD1 (5 bases). This CDR3 is 16 amino acids long. Germline assignment: CDR1 LGHNA and CDR2 YSLEER. Between the trimmed V and J ends, which lost 1 base and 2 bases, there was a span of 15 bases. CDR3 amino acids: CASSQAPEGVPYEQYF. CDR3 DNA: TGCGCCAGCAGCCAAGCGCCCGAAGGGGTCCCCTACGAGCAGTACTTC.

CDR3 protein: CASSSPGAQETQYF. In DNA, the CDR3 is TGTGCCAGTAGTAGCCCAGGGGCCCAAGAGACCCAGTACTTC. The rearrangement uses TRBV19 and TRBJ2-5; D possibly corresponds to TRBD1 (6 bases). With 4 bases removed from V and 1 base from J, the gap between germline ends came to 10 bases. Germline CDR1 reads LNHDA; CDR2 reads SQIVND (reference sequence). There are 14 residues in the CDR3.

V gene TRBV19 combines with J gene TRBJ2-1, with TRBD2 matching 8 bases. J lost 11 bases, V lost 6 bases, and 9 bases had no gene match. CDR3 size: 13 residues. Germline assignment: CDR1 LNHDA and CDR2 SQIVND (reference sequence). CDR3 in amino acids: CASRTKAGEKQFF. The DNA of the CDR3 is TGTGCCAGTAGAACTAAAGCGGGGGAGAAGCAGTTCTTC.

This chain connects TRBV7-2 to TRBJ1-5; TRBD1 aligns across 10 bases. This CDR3 contains 16 residues. Germline V gives CDR1 SGHTA, CDR2 FQGNSA. The junction had 5 bases not matched to a gene; V was cut back by 6 bases and J by 0 bases. CDR3 nucleotides: TGTGCCAGCAGGCCGGGACAGGGGTATAGCAATCAGCCCCAGCATTTT. Residues: CASRPGQGYSNQPQHF.

The V and J genes are TRBV19 and TRBJ1-6; TRBD1 matches 9 bases. V was pared by 8 bases and J by 8 bases, with 13 bases of the junction left unmatched. The CDR3 length is 16 residues. Germline lookup yields CDR1 LNHDA and CDR2 SQIVND (reference sequence). Here the CDR3 reads CASRTPRQGVYSPLHF. DNA of the CDR3: TGTGCCAGTCGGACACCCAGACAGGGGGTATATTCACCCCTCCACTTT.

This clone was counted a few times. The chain links TRBV28 to TRBJ1-6, with D tentatively TRBD1 (5 bases). This CDR3 is built from 15 residues. Germline CDR1 is MDHEN and CDR2 is SYDVKM. V was shortened by 3 bases and J by 7 bases, with 13 bases between the two germline ends. The CDR3 protein is CASSLLYRQNSPLHF. CDR3 in DNA: TGTGCCAGCAGTTTGTTGTACAGGCAAAATTCACCCCTCCACTTT.

This clone was detected only a few times. This sequence joins TRBV10-3 and TRBJ2-5; 13 bases align to TRBD2. The CDR3 is 17 amino acids. Trimming at V came to 4 bases and at J to 3 bases, leaving 8 bases not matched to a gene. Germline V gene sequence: CDR1 ENHRY, CDR2 SYGVKD. In nucleotides, the CDR3 is TGTGCCATCAGTGCGGGCGATACTAGCGGGGGGGAAGAGACCCAGTACTTC. Protein sequence: CAISAGDTSGGEETQYF.

This clone was seen only once. The chain combines TRBV7-8 with TRBJ2-2; D may be TRBD2 (5 bases). The CDR3 spans 14 residues. Trimming cost V 2 bases and J 8 bases, with 12 bases left between them. CDR1 and CDR2 from the germline V gene are SGHVS and FQNEAQ. The CDR3 loop is CASSLLSPGGELFF. CDR3 bases: TGTGCCAGCAGCTTACTATCCCCGGGAGGGGAGCTGTTTTTT. Supplemented by reference TRBV7-8 and TRBJ2-2, the full variable domain reads GAGVSQSPRYKVAKRGQDVALRCDPISGHVSLFWYQQALGQGPEFLTYFQNEAQLDKSGLPSDRFFAERPEGSVSTLKIQRTQQEDSAVYLCASSLLSPGGELFFGEGSRLTVL.

The chain joins TRBV11-3 to TRBJ2-1, with D perhaps matching TRBD2 (5 bases). CDR1 is SGHNT, CDR2 YENEEA, per germline. This CDR3 comprises 15 residues. V was cut by 5 bases and J by 3 bases, with 14 bases left in between. CDR3 sequence reads: CASSLGSSYYNEQFF. The CDR3 nucleotides read TGTGCCAGCAGCCTGGGGAGTTCCTACTACAATGAGCAGTTCTTC.

The V call is TRBV4-2, the J call TRBJ1-1; D gene uncertain. Trimming took off 6 bases at V and 3 bases at J, with 8 bases between the two ends. CDR1 is LGHNA, CDR2 YNFKEQ, per germline. This CDR3 has 12 amino acids. In DNA, the CDR3 is TGTGCCAGCAGTCGTCCGGACACTGAAGCTTTCTTT. This translates into CASSRPDTEAFF.

V usage is TRBV6-5 and J usage is TRBJ1-2; 8 bases agree with TRBD1. The CDR3 is 15 residues long. Germline V gene sequence: CDR1 MNHEY, CDR2 SVGAGI. V lost 7 bases to trimming and J lost 4 bases; unmatched junction nucleotides: 11. This CDR3 reads CASTTRFDRGYGYTF. CDR3 coding DNA: TGTGCCAGCACCACACGATTCGACAGGGGCTATGGCTACACCTTC.

This chain connects TRBV28 to TRBJ1-1, with 8 bases lining up with TRBD1. In germline, CDR1 is MDHEN, CDR2 SYDVKM. CDR3 size: 15 residues. V lost 6 bases to trimming and J lost 0 bases; unmatched junction nucleotides: 6. CDR3 protein: CASSNGQGMNTEAFF. CDR3 sequence (DNA): TGTGCCAGCAGCAACGGACAGGGAATGAACACTGAAGCTTTCTTT.

The genes are TRBV30 and TRBJ1-2; no definite D call. Looked up from germline, CDR1 is GTSNPN and CDR2 is SVGIG (reference sequence). The CDR3 extends over 13 amino acids. Trimming removed 0 bases from V and 8 bases from J, with 13 bases in between. CDR3 DNA: TGTGCCTGGAGTGTAAGGCAGACGGGGGGCTACACCTTC. This codes for CAWSVRQTGGYTF.

This chain connects TRBV27 to TRBJ1-2; 7 bases fit TRBD1. The germline V gene encodes CDR1 MNHEY and CDR2 SMNVEV (reference sequence). V was pared by 2 bases and J by 5 bases, with 5 bases of the junction left unmatched. The CDR3 extends over 14 amino acids. CDR3 loop: CASSLGTDSYGYTF. DNA for the CDR3: TGTGCCAGCAGTTTAGGGACAGACTCTTATGGCTACACCTTC.

The CDR3 coding sequence is TGTGCCAGCAAGATCTCGGGGGGGCAAAACGGGGAGCTGTTTTTT. It yields the protein CASKISGGQNGELFF. The chain joins TRBV6-6 to TRBJ2-2, with 8 bases matching TRBD2. CDR3 length: 15 residues. Losses at the gene ends were 7 bases for V and 7 bases for J; bases not matched to a gene: 11. Germline CDR1 reads MNHNY; CDR2 reads SVGAGI (reference sequence).

At least ten counts were recorded for this clone. The CDR3 protein is CASSFSTGQTEAFF. The CDR3 DNA follows: TGTGCCAGCAGCTTCTCGACAGGGCAGACTGAAGCTTTCTTT. The rearrangement links TRBV7-2 to TRBJ1-1; 7 nucleotides line up with TRBD1. V trimming: 3 bases; J trimming: 5 bases; junction bases outside the gene matches: 6. From germline, CDR1 is SGHTA and CDR2 FQGNSA. The CDR3 has 14 amino acids.

The chain recombines TRBV6-1 with TRBJ2-1; 12 bases line up with TRBD2. With 2 bases clipped from V and 9 bases from J, the junction kept 5 bases outside the gene matches. The germline CDR1 and CDR2 sequences are MNHNS and SASEGT. The CDR3 consists of 15 residues. The CDR3 loop reads CASSERGLAGLEQFF. The CDR3 DNA reads TGTGCCAGCAGTGAAAGGGGACTAGCGGGTCTTGAGCAGTTCTTC.

This clone has a single count. The chain couples TRBV29-1 to TRBJ1-1, with D unclear. The CDR3 loop spans 10 amino acids. Trimming took 7 bases from V and 2 from J, leaving 5 bases between them. Germline V gene data show CDR1 as SQVTM and CDR2 as ANQGSEA. CDR3 in amino acids: CSGVNTEAFF. CDR3 coding DNA: TGCAGCGGTGTAAACACTGAAGCTTTCTTT.

The chain recombines TRBV6-1 with TRBJ1-2; D is ambiguous. The CDR3 has 14 residues. CDR1 is MNHNS, CDR2 SASEGT, per germline. Trimming removed 5 bases from V and 8 bases from J, with 18 bases in between. CDR3 residues: CASSYGGLVSGYTF. CDR3 coding DNA: TGTGCCAGCAGTTATGGAGGATTGGTAAGCGGCTACACCTTC.

The genes are TRBV28 and TRBJ2-3, with D possibly being TRBD1 (6 bases). Germline V lookup: CDR1 MDHEN, CDR2 SYDVKM. V lost 7 bases and J lost 4, with 6 bases in between. CDR3 length: 11 residues. CDR3 bases: TGTGCCAGCAAGGGGGCAGATACGCAGTATTTT. Translation gives CASKGADTQYF.

The chain is built from TRBV7-6 and TRBJ1-5, with D possibly being TRBD1 (6 bases). Germline V lookup: CDR1 SGHVS, CDR2 FNYEAQ. Trimming removed 5 bases at V and 5 bases at J, with 16 bases between. The CDR3 has 15 amino acids. In DNA form, the CDR3 reads TGTGCCAGCAGCAACCACACAGGGAACCATCAGCCCCAGCATTTT. Protein: CASSNHTGNHQPQHF.

The rearrangement joins TRBV19 to TRBJ1-2, with a weak D call TRBD1 (6 bases). The germline V gene has CDR1 LNHDA and CDR2 SQIVND (reference sequence). Trimming removed 5 bases at V and 5 bases at J, with 15 bases between. The CDR3 consists of 14 residues. The DNA of the CDR3 is TGTGCCAGTAGTCCACAGGGAGAGGGTTATGGCTACACCTTC. Translation gives CASSPQGEGYGYTF. The variable domain in full, completed from reference TRBV19 and TRBJ1-2, reads DGGITQSPKYLFRKEGQNVTLSCEQNLNHDAMYWYRQDPGQGLRLIYYSQIVNDFQKGDIAEGYSVSREKKESFPLTVTSAQKNPTAFYLCASSPQGEGYGYTFGSGTRLTVV.